Given below is one TCR beta chain in context. The sample originates from a study of T cell changes during pregnancy in multiple sclerosis. Profiled with immunoSEQ multiplex PCR; TCRdb holds only in-frame clones, not every one. The sample carries about 20,000 clones, about 85% recorded once. Trimming stripped 1 base from V and 4 bases from J, with 17 bases between. The CDR3 length is 17 residues. Germline assignment: CDR1 LNHNV and CDR2 YYDKDF (reference sequence). The sample was CD8+ T cells from peripheral blood mononuclear cells, taken in the third trimester of pregnancy. The chain combines TRBV15 with TRBJ1-5; D is possibly TRBD1 (6 bases). This clonotype was sampled from a female donor in good health, enrolled as a control in a pregnancy study. CDR3 DNA sequence: TGTGCCACCAGCAGAGTTAGGAAGGGGGTTAGGAATCAGCCCCAGCATTTT. Translation gives CATSRVRKGVRNQPQHF.